These T cell receptor beta chains were read from a single sample in a study of T cells in Graves' hyperthyroidism and ophthalmopathy. From the multiplex PCR reads, TCRdb called clonotypes with MiXCR, one entry per CDR3 protein. Of approximately 330,000 distinct CDR3 sequences listed, roughly 15% are singletons. Sample: blood. The source of these receptors is a woman aged 40-49 years with Graves' ophthalmopathy. Each CDR3 is given with its conserved first and last residue. Each record gives: V gene, J gene, D gene, clone size, CDR3 protein, CDR3 DNA. A D gene is named only where the DNA matches it firmly. Some rows have no size entry. The others give once, few or many, or a class for an expanded clone.

>TRBV18|TRBJ1-2|.|.
CASSPQQATHTF
TGTGCCAGCTCACCACAACAGGCCACCCACACCTTC
>TRBV7-8|TRBJ2-4|.|many
CASSLARAGRAKNIQYF
TGTGCCAGCAGCTTAGCGAGGGCAGGGAGAGCCAAAAACATTCAGTACTTC
>TRBV24-1|TRBJ2-1|TRBD1|many
CATSDSTPGQGSYNEQFF
TGTGCCACCAGTGACTCAACCCCGGGACAGGGGTCGTACAATGAGCAGTTCTTC
>TRBV20-1|TRBJ2-3|.|many
CSASHYSTDTQYF
TGCAGTGCTAGCCACTATAGCACAGATACGCAGTATTTT
>TRBV4-2|TRBJ1-3|TRBD1|few
CASSRQGDSGNTIYF
TGTGCCAGCAGCCGACAGGGAGACTCTGGAAACACCATATATTTT
>TRBV29-1|TRBJ2-7|.|many
CSVQGSVRYEQYF
TGCAGCGTACAGGGATCCGTTAGGTACGAGCAGTACTTC
>TRBV20-1|TRBJ1-1|TRBD1|.
CSAREVDRDTEAFF
TGCAGTGCTAGAGAGGTGGACAGGGACACTGAAGCTTTCTTT
>TRBV9|TRBJ2-2|.|few
CASSPAGMGTGELFF
TGTGCCAGCAGCCCCGCAGGGATGGGGACCGGGGAGCTGTTTTTT
>TRBV5-4|TRBJ2-5|TRBD1|few
CASSSSRGPSRETQYF
TGTGCCAGCAGCTCAAGCAGGGGGCCGAGTCGGGAGACCCAGTACTTC
>TRBV7-9|TRBJ1-2|.|many
CASSLGGTVFYGYTF
TGTGCCAGCAGCTTAGGCGGTACGGTTTTCTATGGCTACACCTTC
>TRBV7-2|TRBJ2-5|TRBD1|many
CASSLRTGGWETQYF
TGTGCCAGCAGCCTACGGACAGGGGGCTGGGAGACCCAGTACTTC
>TRBV18|TRBJ1-2|.|.
CAISHGDYGYTF
TGTGCCATCTCACACGGCGACTATGGCTACACCTTC
>TRBV6-2/TRBV6-3|TRBJ1-1|.|many
CASSPRETHTEAFF
TGTGCCAGCAGCCCTCGGGAGACCCACACTGAAGCTTTCTTT
>TRBV2|TRBJ1-1|.|many
CASSEGRLRTEAFF
TGTGCCAGCAGTGAAGGACGGTTGCGCACTGAAGCTTTCTTT
>TRBV19|TRBJ1-2|TRBD1|many
CASGQGKSVLNGYTF
TGTGCCAGTGGACAGGGAAAGAGTGTGCTTAATGGCTACACCTTC
>TRBV24-1|TRBJ2-7|.|few
CATSDLTLRQYF
TGTGCCACCAGTGATTTGACGTTAAGGCAGTACTTC
>TRBV7-9|TRBJ1-4|.|.
CASSMDTYEKLFF
TGTGCCAGCAGCATGGACACCTATGAAAAACTGTTTTTT
>TRBV20-1|TRBJ1-2|TRBD1|many
CSVRQGTIGYTF
TGCAGTGTTCGACAGGGGACTATTGGCTACACCTTC
>TRBV6-5|TRBJ1-6|.|.
CASSYSGHSPLHF
TGTGCCAGCAGTTACTCGGGACATTCACCCCTCCACTTT
>TRBV18|TRBJ2-7|TRBD1|few
CASSRQGELPEQYF
TGTGCCAGCTCACGACAGGGGGAACTACCCGAGCAGTACTTC
>TRBV20-1|TRBJ2-3|TRBD2|many
CSARGTSGYTDTQYF
TGCAGTGCTAGGGGGACTAGCGGCTACACAGATACGCAGTATTTT
>TRBV18|TRBJ2-5|.|few
CASSRDEWETQYF
TGTGCCAGCTCACGGGACGAATGGGAGACCCAGTACTTC
>TRBV28|TRBJ1-3|.|many
CASSLTGSGNTIYF
TGTGCCAGCAGTTTAACAGGGTCTGGAAACACCATATATTTT
>TRBV28|TRBJ2-1|TRBD2|.
CASSLGDYSGNEQFF
TGTGCCAGCAGCTTGGGGGACTATTCGGGCAATGAGCAGTTCTTC
>TRBV30|TRBJ2-3|TRBD1|.
CAWSAGTVAPDTQYF
TGTGCCTGGAGTGCCGGGACAGTGGCTCCGGATACGCAGTATTTT
>TRBV29-1|TRBJ2-5|.|many
CSVTVPWEETQYF
TGCAGCGTCACCGTACCCTGGGAAGAGACCCAGTACTTC
>TRBV10-3|TRBJ2-7|TRBD1|few
CAISESTGAYEQYF
TGTGCCATCAGTGAGTCGACAGGGGCCTACGAGCAGTACTTC
>TRBV9|TRBJ2-3|.|.
CASSVVPDGTDTQYF
TGTGCCAGCAGCGTAGTTCCGGACGGCACAGATACGCAGTATTTT
>TRBV6-1|TRBJ1-1|.|many
CASSERVAEAFF
TGTGCCAGCAGTGAAAGGGTCGCTGAAGCTTTCTTT
>TRBV20-1|TRBJ2-7|.|few
CSAPRDEDHEQYF
TGCAGTGCTCCCCGGGACGAGGATCACGAGCAGTACTTC
>TRBV28|TRBJ2-3|.|many
CASRRLVFVDINQQGDTQYF
TGTGCCAGCAGACGACTTGTTTTTGTCGACATCAACCAACAGGGAGATACGCAGTATTTT
>TRBV4-1|TRBJ1-4|.|few
CASTSTGNGEKLFF
TGCGCCAGCACCTCGACAGGAAATGGAGAAAAACTGTTTTTT
>TRBV2|TRBJ2-1|.|many
CASRHRDEQFF
TGTGCCAGCAGACACCGGGATGAGCAGTTCTTC
>TRBV6-5|TRBJ2-3|.|many
CASSYFRGTDTQYF
TGTGCCAGCAGTTACTTCAGAGGAACAGATACGCAGTATTTT
>TRBV20-1|TRBJ1-2|TRBD1|many
CSGWDRGRRTNYGYTF
TGCAGTGGATGGGACAGGGGGCGCCGAACCAACTATGGCTACACCTTC
>TRBV20-1|TRBJ2-7|TRBD1|.
CSASKGQGANYEQYF
TGCAGTGCTAGTAAGGGACAGGGGGCCAACTACGAGCAGTACTTC
>TRBV28|TRBJ2-6|TRBD1|.
CASSLSRQGGYSGANVLTF
TGTGCCAGCAGCCTATCCAGACAGGGGGGTTACTCTGGGGCCAACGTCCTGACTTTC
>TRBV7-8|TRBJ1-6|.|many
CASSPEWSYNSPLHF
TGTGCCAGCAGCCCCGAGTGGTCCTATAATTCACCCCTCCACTTT
>TRBV28|TRBJ2-7|.|.
CASSPSWRGPYEQYF
TGTGCCAGCAGCCCCTCTTGGCGGGGGCCCTACGAGCAGTACTTC
>TRBV12-5|TRBJ2-5|.|few
CASGLLQGGLGETQYF
TGTGCTAGTGGTTTACTTCAGGGGGGGCTCGGGGAGACCCAGTACTTC
>TRBV9|TRBJ2-2|.|.
CASSVATTDTGELFF
TGTGCCAGCAGCGTAGCTACGACGGACACCGGGGAGCTGTTTTTT
>TRBV20-1|TRBJ2-3|TRBD2|.
CSATALAGGNTDTQYF
TGCAGTGCTACTGCTCTAGCGGGGGGGAACACAGATACGCAGTATTTT
>TRBV28|TRBJ1-3|TRBD1|many
CASRTPGQGFTIYF
TGTGCCAGCAGAACGCCGGGACAGGGGTTTACCATATATTTT
>TRBV24-1|TRBJ2-7|TRBD1|few
CATSDPQDRAYEQYF
TGTGCCACCAGTGATCCACAGGACAGGGCCTACGAGCAGTACTTC
>TRBV6-1|TRBJ1-2|.|many
CASKPLLEGYTF
TGTGCCAGCAAGCCCCTTCTTGAAGGCTACACCTTC